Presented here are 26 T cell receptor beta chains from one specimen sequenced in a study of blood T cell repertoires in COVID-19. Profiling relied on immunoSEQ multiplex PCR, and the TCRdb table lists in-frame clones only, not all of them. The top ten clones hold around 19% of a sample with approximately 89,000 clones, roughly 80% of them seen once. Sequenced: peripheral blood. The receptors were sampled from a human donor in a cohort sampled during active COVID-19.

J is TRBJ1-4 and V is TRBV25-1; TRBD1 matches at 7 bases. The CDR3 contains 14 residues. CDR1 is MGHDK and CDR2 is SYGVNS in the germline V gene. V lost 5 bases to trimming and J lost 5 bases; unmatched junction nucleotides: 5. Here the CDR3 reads CASSKGQNNEKLFF. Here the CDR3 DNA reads TGTGCCAGCAGTAAGGGACAGAACAATGAAAAACTGTTTTTT.

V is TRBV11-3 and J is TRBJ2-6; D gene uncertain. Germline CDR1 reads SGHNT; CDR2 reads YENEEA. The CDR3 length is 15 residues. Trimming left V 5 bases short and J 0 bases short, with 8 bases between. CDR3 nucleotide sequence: TGTGCCAGCAGCAAACAGAGCTCTGGGGCCAACGTCCTGACTTTC. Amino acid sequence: CASSKQSSGANVLTF.

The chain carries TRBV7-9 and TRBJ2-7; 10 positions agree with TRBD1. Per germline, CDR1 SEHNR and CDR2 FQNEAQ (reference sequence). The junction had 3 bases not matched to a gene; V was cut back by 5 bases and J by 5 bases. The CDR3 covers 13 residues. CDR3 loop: CASSKDRGDEQYF. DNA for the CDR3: TGTGCCAGCAGCAAGGACAGGGGGGACGAGCAGTACTTC.

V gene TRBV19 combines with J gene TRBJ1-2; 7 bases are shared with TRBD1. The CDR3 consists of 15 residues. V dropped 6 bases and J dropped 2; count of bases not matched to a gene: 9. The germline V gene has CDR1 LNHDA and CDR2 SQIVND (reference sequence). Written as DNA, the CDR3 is TGTGCCAGTAGAGGAAGTGCAGGGGGGAACTATGGCTACACCTTC. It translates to CASRGSAGGNYGYTF.

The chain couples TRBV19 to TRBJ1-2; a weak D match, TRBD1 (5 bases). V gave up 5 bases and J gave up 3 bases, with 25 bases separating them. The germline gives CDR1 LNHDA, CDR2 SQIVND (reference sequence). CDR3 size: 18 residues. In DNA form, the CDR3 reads TGTGCCAGTAGTGGGAGGGCAGGGCAAATCGGCGATCACTATGGCTACACCTTC. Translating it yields CASSGRAGQIGDHYGYTF.

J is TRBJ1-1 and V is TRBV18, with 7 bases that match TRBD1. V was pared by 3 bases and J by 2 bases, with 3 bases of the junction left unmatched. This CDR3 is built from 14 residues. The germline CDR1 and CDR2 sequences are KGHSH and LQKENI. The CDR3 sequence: CASSPDRVNTEAFF. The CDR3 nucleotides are TGTGCCAGCTCACCCGACAGGGTTAACACTGAAGCTTTCTTT.

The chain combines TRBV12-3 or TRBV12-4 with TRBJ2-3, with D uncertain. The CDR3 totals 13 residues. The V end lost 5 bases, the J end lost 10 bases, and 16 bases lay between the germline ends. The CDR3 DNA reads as TGTGCCAGCAGTCTTCTGGCGGCCCCCTCGCAGTATTTT. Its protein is CASSLLAAPSQYF.

In DNA, the CDR3 is TGTGCCAGCAATAGCGGAGTCAACTACGAGCAGTACTTC. The encoded protein is CASNSGVNYEQYF. The chain is built from TRBV6-5 and TRBJ2-7; the D gene is possibly TRBD2 (6 bases). Germline CDR1 and CDR2: MNHEY and SVGAGI. Trimming removed 7 bases at V and 3 bases at J, with 13 bases between. The length of the CDR3 is 13 residues.

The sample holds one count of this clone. The CDR3 DNA reads TGTGCCACCCAAGGGACATTTAACACCGGGGAGCTGTTTTTT. Its protein product is CATQGTFNTGELFF. This sequence joins TRBV2 and TRBJ2-2; D might be TRBD1 (6 bases). Germline V gives CDR1 SNHLY, CDR2 FYNNEI. The length of the CDR3 is 14 residues. V was trimmed by 10 bases and J by 2 bases, leaving 14 bases between them. Based on the CDR3 plus reference TRBV2 and TRBJ2-2, the full variable domain is EPEVTQTPSHQVTQMGQEVILRCVPISNHLYFYWYRQILGQKVEFLVSFYNNEISEKSEIFDDQFSVERPDGSNFTLKIRSTKLEDSAMYFCATQGTFNTGELFFGEGSRLTVL.

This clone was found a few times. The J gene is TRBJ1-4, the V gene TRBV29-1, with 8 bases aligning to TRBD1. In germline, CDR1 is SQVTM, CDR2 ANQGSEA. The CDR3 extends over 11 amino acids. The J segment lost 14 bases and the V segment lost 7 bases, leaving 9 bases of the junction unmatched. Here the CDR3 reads CSASGQGLLFF. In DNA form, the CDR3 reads TGCAGCGCGAGCGGACAGGGCCTCCTGTTTTTT. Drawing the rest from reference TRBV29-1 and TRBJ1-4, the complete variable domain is SAVISQKPSRDICQRGTSLTIQCQVDSQVTMMFWYRQQPGQSLTLIATANQGSEATYESGFVIDKFPISRPNLTFSTLTVSNMSPEDSSIYLCSASGQGLLFFGSGTQLSVL.

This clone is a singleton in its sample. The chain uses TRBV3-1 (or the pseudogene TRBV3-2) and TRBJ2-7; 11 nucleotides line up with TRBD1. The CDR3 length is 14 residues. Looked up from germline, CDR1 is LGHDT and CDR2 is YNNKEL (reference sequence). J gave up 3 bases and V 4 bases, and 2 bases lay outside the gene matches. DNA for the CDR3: TGTGCCAGCAGCCCCGGGACAGGGGGCTACGAGCAGTACTTC. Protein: CASSPGTGGYEQYF.

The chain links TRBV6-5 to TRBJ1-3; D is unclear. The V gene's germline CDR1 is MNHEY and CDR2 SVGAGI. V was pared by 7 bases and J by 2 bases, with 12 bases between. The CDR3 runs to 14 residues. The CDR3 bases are TGTGCCAGCAACCCAGGCCCGCCTGGAAACACCATATATTTT. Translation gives CASNPGPPGNTIYF.

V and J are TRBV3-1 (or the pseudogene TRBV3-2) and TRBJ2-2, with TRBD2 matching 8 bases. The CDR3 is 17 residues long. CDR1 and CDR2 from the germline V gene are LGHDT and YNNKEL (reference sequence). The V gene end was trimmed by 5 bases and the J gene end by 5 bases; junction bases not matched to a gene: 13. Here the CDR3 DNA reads TGTGCCAGCAGCACCTACAGCGGGGGACGGCGAACCGGGGAGCTGTTTTTT. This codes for CASSTYSGGRRTGELFF.

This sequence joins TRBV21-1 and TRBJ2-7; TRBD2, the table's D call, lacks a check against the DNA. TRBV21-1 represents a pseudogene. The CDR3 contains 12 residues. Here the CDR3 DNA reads TGTGCCAGCAGAACGAGGATGCACGAGCAGTACTTC. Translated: CASRTRMHEQYF.

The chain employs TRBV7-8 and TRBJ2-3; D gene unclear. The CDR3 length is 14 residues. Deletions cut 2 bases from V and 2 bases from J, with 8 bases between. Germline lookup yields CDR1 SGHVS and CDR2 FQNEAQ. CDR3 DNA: TGTGCCAGCAGCTTATCTTGGCACACAGATACGCAGTATTTT. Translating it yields CASSLSWHTDTQYF.

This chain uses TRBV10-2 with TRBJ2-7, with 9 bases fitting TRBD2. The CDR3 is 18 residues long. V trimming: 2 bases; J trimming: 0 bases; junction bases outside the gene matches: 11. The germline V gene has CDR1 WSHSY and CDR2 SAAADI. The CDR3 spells CASSEGLQGLATSYEQYF. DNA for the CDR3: TGCGCCAGCAGTGAGGGATTACAGGGACTAGCCACCTCCTACGAGCAGTACTTC.

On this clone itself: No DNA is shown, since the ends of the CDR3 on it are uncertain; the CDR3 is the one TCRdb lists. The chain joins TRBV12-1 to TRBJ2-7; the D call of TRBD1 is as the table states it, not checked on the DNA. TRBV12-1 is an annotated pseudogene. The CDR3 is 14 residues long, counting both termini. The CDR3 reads CASSWGQGSNEQYF.

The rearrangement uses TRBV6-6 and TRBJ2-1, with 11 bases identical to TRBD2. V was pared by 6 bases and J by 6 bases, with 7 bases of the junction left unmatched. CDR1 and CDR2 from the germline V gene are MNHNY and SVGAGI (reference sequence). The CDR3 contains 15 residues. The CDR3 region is CASRPGTSGTNEQFF. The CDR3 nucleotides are TGTGCCAGCAGACCCGGGACTAGCGGTACCAATGAGCAGTTCTTC.

The CDR3 reads CAISESTSAYEQYF. CDR3 bases: TGTGCCATCAGTGAGTCGACTAGCGCCTACGAGCAGTACTTC. This sequence joins TRBV10-3 and TRBJ2-7; TRBD2 matches 8 bases. The CDR3 length is 14 residues. The J segment lost 2 bases and the V segment lost 0 bases, leaving 0 bases of the junction unmatched. Germline lookup yields CDR1 ENHRY and CDR2 SYGVKD.

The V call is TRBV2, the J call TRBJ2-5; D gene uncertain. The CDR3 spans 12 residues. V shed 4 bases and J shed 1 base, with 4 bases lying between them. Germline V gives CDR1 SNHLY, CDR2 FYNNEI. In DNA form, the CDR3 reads TGTGCCAGCAGTGGGGCCCAAGAGACCCAGTACTTC. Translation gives CASSGAQETQYF. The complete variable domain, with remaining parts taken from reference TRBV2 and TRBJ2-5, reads EPEVTQTPSHQVTQMGQEVILRCVPISNHLYFYWYRQILGQKVEFLVSFYNNEISEKSEIFDDQFSVERPDGSNFTLKIRSTKLEDSAMYFCASSGAQETQYFGPGTRLLVL.

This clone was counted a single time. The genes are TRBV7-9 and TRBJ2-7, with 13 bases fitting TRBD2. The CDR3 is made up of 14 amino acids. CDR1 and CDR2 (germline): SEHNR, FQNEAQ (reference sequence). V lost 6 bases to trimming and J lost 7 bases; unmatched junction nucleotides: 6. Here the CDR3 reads CASSTGLAGVEQYF. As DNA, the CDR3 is TGTGCCAGCAGTACTGGACTAGCGGGAGTTGAGCAGTACTTC.

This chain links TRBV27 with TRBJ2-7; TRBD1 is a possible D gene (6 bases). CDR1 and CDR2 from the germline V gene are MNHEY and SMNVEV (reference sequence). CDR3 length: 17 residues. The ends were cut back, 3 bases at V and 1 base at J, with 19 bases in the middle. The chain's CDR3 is CASSFKQGATGSYEQYF. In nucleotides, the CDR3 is TGTGCCAGCAGTTTTAAACAGGGTGCGACGGGTTCCTACGAGCAGTACTTC.

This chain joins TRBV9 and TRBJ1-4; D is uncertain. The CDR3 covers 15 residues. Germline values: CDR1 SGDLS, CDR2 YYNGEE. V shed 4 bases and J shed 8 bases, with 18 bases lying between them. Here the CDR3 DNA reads TGTGCCAGCAGCCAAGAGGGCGATAGAGGGGAAAAACTGTTTTTT. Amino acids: CASSQEGDRGEKLFF.

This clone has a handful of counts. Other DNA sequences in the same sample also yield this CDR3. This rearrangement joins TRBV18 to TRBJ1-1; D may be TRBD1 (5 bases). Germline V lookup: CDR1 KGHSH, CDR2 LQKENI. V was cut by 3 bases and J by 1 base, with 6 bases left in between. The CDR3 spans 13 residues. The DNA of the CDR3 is TGTGCCAGCTCACCTCAGGGGAACACTGAAGCTTTCTTT. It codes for CASSPQGNTEAFF. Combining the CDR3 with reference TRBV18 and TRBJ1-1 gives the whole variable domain NAGVMQNPRHLVRRRGQEARLRCSPMKGHSHVYWYRQLPEEGLKFMVYLQKENIIDESGMPKERFSAEFPKEGPSILRIQQVVRGDSAAYFCASSPQGNTEAFFGQGTRLTVV.

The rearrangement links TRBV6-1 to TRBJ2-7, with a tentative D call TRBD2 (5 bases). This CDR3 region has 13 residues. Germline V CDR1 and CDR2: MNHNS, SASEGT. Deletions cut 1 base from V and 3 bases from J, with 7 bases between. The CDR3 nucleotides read TGTGCCAGCAGTGAAGTAGGACTCTACGAGCAGTACTTC. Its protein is CASSEVGLYEQYF.

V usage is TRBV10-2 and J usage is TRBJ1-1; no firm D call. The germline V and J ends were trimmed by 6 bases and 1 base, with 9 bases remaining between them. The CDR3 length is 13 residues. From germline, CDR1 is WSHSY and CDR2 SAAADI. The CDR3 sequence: CASSGIANTEAFF. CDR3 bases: TGCGCCAGCAGCGGGATTGCGAACACTGAAGCTTTCTTT.